This T cell receptor (beta chain) comes out of a study of persistence of HIV-infected CD4 T cells. Study-level background: Blood samples, up to about 180 mL, came from multiple time points, except a couple of leukapheresis donors sampled once. Study findings and constraints: Degenerate expanded CDR3beta sequences were enriched among CMV- and Gag-responding cells.

Cells were stimulated with CMV-infected fibroblast lysates at about 9.4 ug/mL. Memory cells lacking CD40L and CD69 with high CD45RO were sorted. PBMCs were depleted of CD8+ T cells before stimulation. From germline, CDR1 is SGHTA and CDR2 FQGNSA. Trimming stripped 7 bases from V and 6 bases from J, with 19 bases between. CDR3 length equals 15 residues. As to this clone: Its specificity is not known.

This was the immunoSEQ version 4 assay in survey mode. Only in-frame clones appear in the TCRdb table, and some are missing; sequencing was by immunoSEQ multiplex PCR. This table holds some 41,000 clones, 75% to 90% found once. The source material was CD4+ T cells sorted from PBMCs after 18-hour stimulation, sampled from a patient who received antiretroviral therapy. The chain carries TRBV7-2 and TRBJ2-1; D possibly matches TRBD1 or TRBD2 (5 bases each). This receptor was identified in an adult man with HIV who was CMV-seropositive. The CDR3 loop reads CASIPGGGEGNEQFF. The CDR3, as DNA: TGTGCCAGCATCCCTGGGGGTGGGGAAGGCAATGAGCAGTTCTTC.